What follows are 29 T cell receptor beta chains derived from one specimen sequenced in a study of regulatory T cells in long-lasting Graves disease. Described time point: persistent/refractory GD, antithyroid drugs over 5 years with positive TRAb. Preparation of the TCR library used RNA extracted from PBMCs. Sequencing libraries for TCR beta were prepared with iRepertoire HTBI primers and Arm-PCR of CDR3 regions. TCRdb fed the multiplex PCR reads into MiXCR, producing one record per CDR3 protein. This table has 400,000 to 450,000 distinct CDR3 sequences, 20% to 25% appearing once. The specimen comprised peripheral blood mononuclear cells (PBMCs), sampled when the disease was refractory, from a patient treated with antithyroid drugs. Receptors were obtained from a female donor with Graves disease.

This clonotype was seen ten or more times. The chain is built from TRBV20-1 and TRBJ2-6; D might be TRBD2 (6 bases). The germline CDR1 and CDR2 sequences are DFQATT and SNEGSKA (reference sequence). The V end was cut by 3 bases, the J end by 0 bases, with 9 bases between. The CDR3 totals 15 residues. The CDR3 loop is CSASGGDSGANVLTF. CDR3 DNA sequence: TGCAGTGCTAGCGGGGGAGACTCTGGGGCCAACGTCCTGACTTTC.

The chain links TRBV12-3 or TRBV12-4 to TRBJ1-2, with a tentative D call TRBD1 (5 bases). The CDR3 contains 13 residues. Trimming shortened V by 3 bases and J by 8 bases, and 13 bases separated the two germline ends. The CDR3 region is CASSFGQGVGYTF. CDR3 bases: TGTGCCAGCAGTTTCGGCCAGGGTGTGGGCTACACCTTC.

V and J are TRBV6-1 and TRBJ1-6; D is uncertain. The CDR3 contains 14 residues. The germline CDR1 and CDR2 sequences are MNHNS and SASEGT. V lost 8 bases to trimming and J lost 8 bases, with 16 bases between them. CDR3 in DNA: TGTGCCAGCCATACCGGTGAGAGGCATTCACCCCTCCACTTT. Translation gives CASHTGERHSPLHF.

This clonotype was detected ten times or more. At one of its ends the junction is not consistent with the germline gene, which may arise from a read error. V usage is TRBV5-1 and J usage is TRBJ2-7; D is undetermined. Germline loops: CDR1 SGHRS, CDR2 YFSETQ. This CDR3 has 13 amino acids. The CDR3 reads CASSLTGDYEQYF. CDR3 in DNA: TGTGCCAGCAGCTTAACCGGAGACTACGAGCAGTACTTC. Combining the CDR3 with reference TRBV5-1 and TRBJ2-7 gives the whole variable domain KAGVTQTPRYLIKTRGQQVTLSCSPISGHRSVSWYQQTPGQGLQFLFEYFSETQRNKGNFPGRFSGRQFSNSRSEMNVSTLELGDSALYLCASSLTGDYEQYFGPGTRLTVT.

This clonotype was seen repeatedly, ten times or more. The chain uses TRBV27 and TRBJ2-7; D is ambiguous. Per germline, CDR1 MNHEY and CDR2 SMNVEV (reference sequence). Trimming took 0 bases from V and 2 from J, leaving 8 bases between them. The CDR3 has 14 amino acids. The DNA for the CDR3 is TGTGCCAGCAGTTTATCCTTCAGGACCTACGAGCAGTACTTC. The encoded protein is CASSLSFRTYEQYF.

The rearrangement joins TRBV5-1 to TRBJ2-1; D unresolved. The CDR3 is 16 residues long. V was pared by 4 bases and J by 0 bases, with 14 bases between. The germline V gene encodes CDR1 SGHRS and CDR2 YFSETQ. The CDR3 nucleotides read TGCGCCAGCAGCGCCTCTCTGGGCGGCTCCTACAATGAGCAGTTCTTC. It encodes CASSASLGGSYNEQFF. Together with reference TRBV5-1 and TRBJ2-1, the CDR3 gives the full variable domain: KAGVTQTPRYLIKTRGQQVTLSCSPISGHRSVSWYQQTPGQGLQFLFEYFSETQRNKGNFPGRFSGRQFSNSRSEMNVSTLELGDSALYLCASSASLGGSYNEQFFGPGTRLTVL.

This clonotype was detected many times. In nucleotides, the CDR3 is TGTGCCAGCCACGGGACAGGTAACTCCTACGAGCAGTACTTC. Its translation is CASHGTGNSYEQYF. The chain joins TRBV28 to TRBJ2-7; 8 positions match TRBD1. CDR3 length: 14 residues. Trimming removed 8 bases from V and 0 bases from J; junction bases left unmatched: 6. Germline CDR1 is MDHEN and CDR2 is SYDVKM.

This clonotype was observed at least ten times. This rearrangement joins TRBV11-2 to TRBJ2-5; tentative D call: TRBD2 (5 bases). V lost 2 bases and J lost 2, with 15 bases in between. This CDR3 has 16 residues. The germline V gene encodes CDR1 SGHAT and CDR2 FQNNGV. The CDR3 sequence is CASSLYLGSRQETQYF. Here the CDR3 DNA reads TGTGCCAGCAGCTTATACCTTGGGAGTAGGCAAGAGACCCAGTACTTC.

V is TRBV6-2 or TRBV6-3 and J is TRBJ1-1; tentatively, D is TRBD1 (5 bases). V lost 10 bases to trimming and J lost 1 base, with 16 bases between them. Looked up from germline, CDR1 is MNHEY and CDR2 is SVGEGT. The CDR3 contains 14 residues. CDR3 residues: CAIQTATRNTEAFF. CDR3 nucleotide sequence: TGTGCCATCCAGACAGCTACCAGGAACACTGAAGCTTTCTTT.

The rearrangement uses TRBV20-1 and TRBJ1-1, with D possibly matching TRBD1 (6 bases). This CDR3 contains 15 residues. With 6 bases removed from V and 6 bases from J, the gap between germline ends came to 23 bases. Germline assignment: CDR1 DFQATT and CDR2 SNEGSKA (reference sequence). The CDR3 loop reads CSANIPTGFVAEAFF. CDR3 bases: TGCAGTGCGAACATTCCTACAGGGTTTGTAGCTGAAGCTTTCTTT.

The V and J genes are TRBV3-1 and TRBJ2-4; 10 bases line up with TRBD1. Germline-derived CDR1 and CDR2 are LGHDT and YNNKEL (reference sequence). The CDR3 length is 18 residues. V was pared by 4 bases and J by 0 bases, with 9 bases of the junction left unmatched. This CDR3 reads CASSPNDRGQVAKNIQYF. DNA of the CDR3: TGTGCCAGCAGCCCGAACGACAGGGGGCAAGTAGCCAAAAACATTCAGTACTTC.

This clonotype showed up just a few times. The rearrangement links TRBV2 to TRBJ1-2; TRBD1 agrees at 11 bases. The CDR3 is 14 residues long. V lost 8 bases, J lost 7 bases, and 9 bases stayed unmatched. Germline loops: CDR1 SNHLY, CDR2 FYNNEI. CDR3 in amino acids: CASLLGTGGVGYTF. Written as DNA, the CDR3 is TGTGCCAGCCTTCTCGGGACAGGGGGGGTTGGCTACACCTTC.

The chain recombines TRBV2 with TRBJ2-3; 9 nucleotides match TRBD2. The CDR3 contains 14 residues. The V and J ends lost 9 bases and 0 bases, in that order; junction bases with no gene match: 4. The germline CDR1 and CDR2 sequences are SNHLY and FYNNEI. CDR3 DNA: TGTGCCAGTAAGACTAGCGGAAGCACAGATACGCAGTATTTT. Protein sequence: CASKTSGSTDTQYF.

This clonotype was found many times. The chain uses TRBV28 and TRBJ1-4; D uncertain. CDR1 is MDHEN, CDR2 SYDVKM, per germline. V was shortened by 3 bases and J by 0 bases, with 8 bases between the two germline ends. CDR3 length: 15 residues. DNA of the CDR3: TGTGCCAGCAGTTTCTCCGCGGCAACTAATGAAAAACTGTTTTTT. Amino acid sequence: CASSFSAATNEKLFF.

The genes are TRBV20-1 and TRBJ2-2, with 8 bases fitting TRBD2. Losses at the gene ends were 3 bases for V and 7 bases for J; bases not matched to a gene: 4. This CDR3 has 13 residues. Germline V gene lookup returns CDR1 DFQATT and CDR2 SNEGSKA (reference sequence). The DNA for the CDR3 is TGCAGTGCTAGCCCTAGCGGGTACGGGGAGCTGTTTTTT. Translating it yields CSASPSGYGELFF.

A single count supports this clonotype. DNA of the CDR3: TGCAGTGCTAGCAGGACTTATTCAAAATACAATGAGCAGTTCTTC. It is translated as CSASRTYSKYNEQFF. The chain carries TRBV20-1 and TRBJ2-1; TRBD2 might be the D (5 bases). There are 15 residues in the CDR3. Trimming shortened V by 3 bases and J by 4 bases, and 16 bases separated the two germline ends. The germline CDR1 and CDR2 sequences are DFQATT and SNEGSKA (reference sequence).

Many counts were recorded for this clonotype. The chain uses TRBV11-2 and TRBJ2-1, with TRBD2 matching 11 bases. Germline lookup yields CDR1 SGHAT and CDR2 FQNNGV. CDR3 length: 15 residues. V gave up 7 bases and J gave up 9 bases; unmatched junction bases: 11. CDR3 in amino acids: CASINRGTSGIEQFF. The CDR3 nucleotides read TGTGCCAGCATCAACAGAGGGACTAGCGGAATTGAGCAGTTCTTC. The complete variable domain, with remaining parts taken from reference TRBV11-2 and TRBJ2-1, reads EAGVAQSPRYKIIEKRQSVAFWCNPISGHATLYWYQQILGQGPKLLIQFQNNGVVDDSQLPKDRFSAERLKGVDSTLKIQPAKLEDSAVYLCASINRGTSGIEQFFGPGTRLTVL.

This clonotype was recorded many times. This chain joins TRBV6-1 and TRBJ2-4; 9 nucleotides match TRBD1. CDR1 and CDR2 from the germline V gene are MNHNS and SASEGT. The junction had 6 bases not matched to a gene; V was cut back by 3 bases and J by 6 bases. The CDR3 contains 15 residues. The CDR3 sequence: CASSDAQGAGNIQYF. DNA of the CDR3: TGTGCCAGCAGTGACGCACAGGGGGCGGGAAACATTCAGTACTTC.

This rearrangement joins TRBV5-1 to TRBJ2-1; D possibly corresponds to TRBD2 (6 bases). CDR3 size: 17 residues. Between the trimmed V and J ends, which lost 3 bases and 7 bases, there was a span of 23 bases. Germline values: CDR1 SGHRS, CDR2 YFSETQ. CDR3 loop: CASSSTPQRAAGNEQFF. The CDR3 coding sequence is TGCGCCAGCAGCTCCACACCCCAGCGGGCCGCGGGAAATGAGCAGTTCTTC.

This clonotype was observed many times. The chain is built from TRBV11-2 and TRBJ2-5; D is uncertain. Trimming cost V 5 bases and J 1 base, with 20 bases left between them. This CDR3 is 17 amino acids long. Germline lookup yields CDR1 SGHAT and CDR2 FQNNGV. The CDR3: CASSQGTLDGFQETQYF. CDR3 coding DNA: TGTGCCAGCAGCCAAGGAACGCTTGACGGTTTCCAAGAGACCCAGTACTTC.

This clonotype was observed a few times. J is TRBJ1-2 and V is TRBV5-8, with D unclear. The germline gives CDR1 SGHTS, CDR2 YDEGEE. Trimming removed 0 bases from V and 8 bases from J, with 14 bases in between. The CDR3 is 14 amino acids. CDR3 amino acids: CASSLVRGGMGYTF. CDR3 DNA: TGTGCCAGCAGCTTGGTGCGGGGTGGTATGGGCTACACCTTC.

This clonotype was recorded at least ten times. The rearrangement links TRBV20-1 to TRBJ2-5; D not certain. Germline V gene lookup returns CDR1 DFQATT and CDR2 SNEGSKA (reference sequence). V was shortened by 0 bases and J by 5 bases, with 10 bases between the two germline ends. CDR3 length: 13 amino acids. The CDR3 nucleotides read TGCAGTGCTAGAGAGACGGCTACGGAGACCCAGTACTTC. Protein: CSARETATETQYF.

Points on this clonotype: The junction differs from germline at one of its ends, possibly a read error. The chain is built from TRBV29-1 and TRBJ1-2, with unresolved D. This CDR3 region has 9 residues. Germline V gene sequence: CDR1 SQVTM, CDR2 ANQGSEA. The CDR3 bases are TGCAGCGTTGAAGGTGTTGATAACTTC. This encodes CSVEGVDNF. Variable domain in full (rest from reference TRBV29-1 and TRBJ1-2): SAVISQKPSRDICQRGTSLTIQCQVDSQVTMMFWYRQQPGQSLTLIATANQGSEATYESGFVIDKFPISRPNLTFSTLTVSNMSPEDSSIYLCSVEGVDNFGSGTRLTVV.

This clonotype showed up just a few times. The gene calls are TRBV7-9 and TRBJ2-7; D not resolved. V was pared by 1 base and J by 4 bases, with 14 bases between. The germline gives CDR1 SEHNR, CDR2 FQNEAQ (reference sequence). CDR3 length: 15 residues. The CDR3 DNA reads as TGTGCCAGCAGCTTAGACTTCGTATTGAGGTACGAGCAGTACTTC. It translates to CASSLDFVLRYEQYF.

There are a few counts of this clonotype. This CDR3 reads CAWSATAGVQYF. The CDR3 DNA reads TGTGCCTGGAGTGCGACAGCGGGGGTTCAGTACTTC. V usage is TRBV30 and J usage is TRBJ2-4, with 8 bases matching TRBD2. CDR1 and CDR2 from the germline V gene are GTSNPN and SVGIG (reference sequence). This CDR3 is 12 amino acids long. V was pared by 1 base and J by 11 bases, with 4 bases of the junction left unmatched.

This sequence joins TRBV10-3 and TRBJ2-7; possibly TRBD2 for D (6 bases). There are 13 residues in the CDR3. Per germline, CDR1 ENHRY and CDR2 SYGVKD. V was clipped by 4 bases and J by 5 bases, with 12 bases between them. The DNA for the CDR3 is TGTGCCATCAGTGCGTCGGGAGCTGACGAGCAGTACTTC. Its protein product is CAISASGADEQYF.

This clonotype was picked up a small number of times. The chain links TRBV20-1 to TRBJ1-1, with 8 bases that match TRBD1. CDR3 length: 14 amino acids. Germline trimming cut 7 bases from V and 1 base from J; bases unmatched to any gene: 8. Germline CDR1 DFQATT, CDR2 SNEGSKA (reference sequence). The CDR3 here is CSVTGGRKNTEAFF. CDR3 in DNA: TGCAGTGTCACAGGGGGTAGGAAGAACACTGAAGCTTTCTTT.

This clonotype was detected only a few times. The chain is built from TRBV2 and TRBJ1-3; D might be TRBD1 (6 bases). There are 16 residues in the CDR3. Germline CDR1 reads SNHLY; CDR2 reads FYNNEI. V lost 5 bases and J lost 0, with 14 bases in between. DNA for the CDR3: TGTGCCAGCAGTCCCCAGGGGCTGAGCTCTGGAAACACCATATATTTT. The encoded protein is CASSPQGLSSGNTIYF.

This clonotype was recorded a few times. The chain links TRBV18 to TRBJ1-3; D is unresolved. The CDR3 is 15 amino acids. Germline loops: CDR1 KGHSH, CDR2 LQKENI. Trimming pared 2 bases from V and 0 bases from J, leaving 8 bases between. The CDR3 reads CASSPSTDSGNTIYF. Written as DNA, the CDR3 is TGTGCCAGCTCACCATCGACTGACTCTGGAAACACCATATATTTT.